Listed here are 18 T cell receptor beta chains from one sample, sequenced in a study of cytomegalovirus exposure and HLA in healthy donors. PCR involved 60 Vbeta and 13 Jbeta primers. Using immunoSEQ multiplex PCR, the repertoire was profiled, and TCRdb retains in-frame clones only, with some absent. The table shows approximately 150,000 clones, with around 72% occurring only once. Sequencing was carried out using PBMCs. The receptors shown here come from a man aged 45-65 years in good health and CMV-seronegative.

This clone was recorded a few times. A junction boundary mismatches the germline segment, possibly from a read error. This chain connects TRBV7-9 to TRBJ2-7; possible D gene TRBD1, 8 bases. The length of the CDR3 is 13 residues. In germline, CDR1 is SEHNR, CDR2 FQNEAQ (reference sequence). The CDR3 spells CASGQGGSSEQYF. CDR3 coding DNA: TGTGCCAGTGGACAGGGAGGGTCCTCCGAGCAGTACTTC. Variable domain in full (rest from reference TRBV7-9 and TRBJ2-7): DTGVSQNPRHKITKRGQNVTFRCDPISEHNRLYWYRQTLGQGPEFLTYFQNEAQLEKSRLLSDRFSAERPKGSFSTLEIQRTEQGDSAMYLCASGQGGSSEQYFGPGTRLTVT.

V and J are TRBV5-1 and TRBJ1-2; D not certain. The ends were cut back, 0 bases at V and 7 bases at J, with 13 bases in the middle. The CDR3 has 14 residues. Germline-derived CDR1 and CDR2 are SGHRS and YFSETQ. CDR3 region: CASSLVADSSGYTF. CDR3 DNA: TGCGCCAGCAGCTTGGTGGCAGACTCAAGTGGCTACACCTTC.

The rearrangement links TRBV5-1 to TRBJ2-7, with 10 bases matching TRBD1. CDR1 is SGHRS and CDR2 is YFSETQ in the germline V gene. V trimming: 4 bases; J trimming: 2 bases; junction bases outside the gene matches: 6. CDR3 size: 15 residues. The CDR3 loop is CASSLGTGDPYEQYF. The DNA of the CDR3 is TGCGCCAGCAGCCTAGGGACAGGGGATCCCTACGAGCAGTACTTC.

In this sample, this clone turned up a few times. The chain couples TRBV5-1 to TRBJ2-7, with 9 positions matching TRBD1. Looked up from germline, CDR1 is SGHRS and CDR2 is YFSETQ. The CDR3 runs to 15 residues. V dropped 3 bases and J dropped 3; count of bases not matched to a gene: 7. CDR3 residues: CASSSNRGRNYEQYF. The DNA of the CDR3 is TGCGCCAGCAGCTCGAACAGGGGGCGCAACTACGAGCAGTACTTC.

As regards this clone: Its ends do not fully match the called genes, so a read error is possible. This rearrangement joins TRBV10-2 to TRBJ1-1; no clear D gene. This CDR3 is built from 14 residues. Germline values: CDR1 WSHSY, CDR2 SAAADI. The DNA of the CDR3 is TGCGCCAGCAGTGAGTCCCCCCCAGGCACTGAAGTTTTCTTT. It translates to CASSESPPGTEVFF.

The rearrangement links TRBV7-2 to TRBJ1-1; maybe TRBD1 (5 bases). CDR1 and CDR2 from the germline V gene are SGHTA and FQGNSA. CDR3 size: 11 residues. Trimming pared 5 bases from V and 10 bases from J, leaving 11 bases between. The DNA for the CDR3 is TGTGCCAGCAGCCGCGGGGGGGGAGCTTTCTTT. This gives the protein CASSRGGGAFF.

This clone was counted a few times. V gene TRBV7-2 combines with J gene TRBJ1-1, with D hard to call. Trimming took 4 bases from V and 0 from J, leaving 6 bases between them. Germline V gene data show CDR1 as SGHTA and CDR2 as FQGNSA. The CDR3 runs to 13 residues. The CDR3 nucleotides read TGTGCCAGCAGCTCACTTATGAACACTGAAGCTTTCTTT. Amino acids: CASSSLMNTEAFF.

This clone was recorded once. The CDR3 reads CASSLDRGENGYTF. CDR3 DNA sequence: TGTGCCAGCAGCTTGGACAGGGGGGAGAATGGCTACACCTTC. The chain uses TRBV5-4 and TRBJ1-2, with 8 nucleotides matching TRBD1. The CDR3 is made up of 14 amino acids. Germline V gene lookup returns CDR1 SGHNT and CDR2 YYREEE (reference sequence). J lost 6 bases, V lost 0 bases, and 4 bases had no gene match.

This chain joins TRBV5-6 and TRBJ2-7; TRBD1 aligns across 7 bases. The CDR3 sequence is 16 residues long. J was trimmed by 0 bases and V by 3 bases; bases with no gene match: 9. Germline V gives CDR1 SGHDT, CDR2 YYEEEE. The CDR3: CASSSILQGSSYEQYF. The CDR3 DNA is TGTGCCAGCAGCTCCATCCTACAGGGGTCCTCCTACGAGCAGTACTTC.

In its sample, this clone is medium-sized. The chain joins TRBV27 to TRBJ1-6; TRBD1 matches 9 bases. Looked up from germline, CDR1 is MNHEY and CDR2 is SMNVEV (reference sequence). Trimming at V came to 2 bases and at J to 10 bases, leaving 6 bases not matched to a gene. The CDR3 extends over 15 amino acids. This chain's CDR3 is CASSLIGQGYSPLHF. The CDR3 bases are TGTGCCAGCAGTTTAATAGGACAGGGGTACTCACCCCTCCACTTT.

There are a few counts of this clone. The J gene is TRBJ2-5, the V gene TRBV19; D unresolved. Germline CDR1 reads LNHDA; CDR2 reads SQIVND (reference sequence). With 11 bases removed from V and 0 bases from J, the gap between germline ends came to 13 bases. The CDR3 contains 13 residues. CDR3 coding DNA: TGTGCCTCGTCCCCCCGGTACCAAGAGACCCAGTACTTC. As protein: CASSPRYQETQYF.

This rearrangement joins TRBV7-2 to TRBJ2-7; tentative D call: TRBD2 (7 bases). The CDR3 sequence is 14 residues long. The ends were cut back, 0 bases at V and 2 bases at J, with 8 bases in the middle. Germline values: CDR1 SGHTA, CDR2 FQGNSA. The CDR3 bases are TGTGCCAGCAGCTTAGCAGGGGGGGCCTACGAGCAGTACTTC. Translating gives CASSLAGGAYEQYF.

The V and J genes are TRBV29-1 and TRBJ2-5, with D perhaps matching TRBD2 (6 bases). The germline V and J ends were trimmed by 6 bases and 1 base, with 15 bases remaining between them. Germline V gene data show CDR1 as SQVTM and CDR2 as ANQGSEA. The CDR3 is made up of 14 amino acids. The CDR3 nucleotides read TGCAGCGTCCTGGCGGGGCAGCTCCAAGAGACCCAGTACTTC. Residues: CSVLAGQLQETQYF.

This clone occurred a few times. The CDR3 DNA reads TGCGCCAGCAGCTTGATCAGCCCAAGGGGCTCGAATTCACCCCTCCACTTT. It specifies CASSLISPRGSNSPLHF. V is TRBV5-1 and J is TRBJ1-6; D perhaps matches TRBD1 (5 bases). V shed 1 base and J shed 7 bases, with 18 bases lying between them. The CDR3 sequence is 17 residues long. The V gene's germline CDR1 is SGHRS and CDR2 YFSETQ.

The chain uses TRBV28 and TRBJ1-2; a weak D match, TRBD1 (5 bases). Germline loops: CDR1 MDHEN, CDR2 SYDVKM. Trimming removed 4 bases at V and 3 bases at J, with 12 bases between. CDR3 length equals 14 residues. This CDR3 is CASSSSGGDYGYTF. CDR3 nucleotides: TGTGCCAGCAGTTCCTCGGGGGGGGACTATGGCTACACCTTC.

V is TRBV6-4 and J is TRBJ1-2; perhaps TRBD1 as D (6 bases). The germline V gene has CDR1 MRHNA and CDR2 SNTAGT. V lost 6 bases and J lost 4, with 12 bases in between. This CDR3 has 13 amino acids. The CDR3 spells CASRRGGGYGYTF. The CDR3 region has the DNA TGTGCCAGCAGGAGGGGGGGCGGCTATGGCTACACCTTC.

A few counts support this clone. Other DNA variants within this sample encode the same CDR3. J is TRBJ1-1 and V is TRBV29-1; D perhaps matches TRBD1 (6 bases). Looked up from germline, CDR1 is SQVTM and CDR2 is ANQGSEA. The CDR3 runs to 15 residues. The V and J ends lost 4 bases and 1 base respectively, with 16 bases between them. The CDR3 region has the DNA TGCAGCGTTGTAAAAGGGGGGGTGTCGAACACTGAAGCTTTCTTT. It codes for CSVVKGGVSNTEAFF.

This CDR3 is CASSLGTASSYNEQFF. The CDR3 DNA reads as TGTGCCAGCAGCCTCGGGACAGCGAGCTCCTACAATGAGCAGTTCTTC. The chain joins TRBV7-6 to TRBJ2-1; 7 nucleotides align to TRBD1. The CDR3 contains 16 residues. Germline lookup yields CDR1 SGHVS and CDR2 FNYEAQ. Trimming at V came to 5 bases and at J to 0 bases, leaving 7 bases not matched to a gene. The full variable domain, with the rest looked up from reference TRBV7-6 and TRBJ2-1, is GAGVSQSPRYKVTKRGQDVALRCDPISGHVSLYWYRQALGQGPEFLTYFNYEAQQDKSGLPNDRFSAERPEGSISTLTIQRTEQRDSAMYRCASSLGTASSYNEQFFGPGTRLTVL.